The 3 T cell receptor beta chains below all came from one sample that was sequenced in a study of T cells expressing NK-cell markers. With the 5' RACE reads reprocessed, TCRdb shows one record per CDR3 protein and no DNA. This repertoire includes about 460,000 distinct CDR3 sequences. Specimen: blood T cells: a sorted CD56 or NKG2C T cell subset, CD4+ or CD8+ T cells, or bulk PBMC T cells (not recorded which). These receptors all stem from a woman between 50 and 59 years old in good health.

V and J are TRBV24-1 and TRBJ2-1; TCRdb designates TRBD2, a call that cannot be tested without DNA. Looked up from germline, CDR1 is KGHDR and CDR2 is SFDVKD. This CDR3 contains 16 residues. The CDR3 protein is CATSEVRIAGINEQFF.

The chain links TRBV6-1 to TRBJ1-1; TCRdb gives TRBD1 as the D gene, but with no DNA this cannot be confirmed. The CDR3 spans 14 residues. CDR1 is MNHNS, CDR2 SASEGT, per germline. The CDR3 region is CATSEDSLPYEAFF.

The rearrangement uses TRBV5-4 and TRBJ2-1; with no DNA, the TCRdb D assignment of TRBD1 cannot be verified. CDR3 size: 17 residues. Per germline, CDR1 SGHNT and CDR2 YYREEE (reference sequence). The CDR3 region is CASSRTGTGAKGGEQFF.